The clone carrying this TCR beta chain was picked up a small number of times. No antigen is known for it. V was shortened by 5 bases and J by 0 bases, with 10 bases between the two germline ends. The germline V gene has CDR1 WSHSY and CDR2 SAAADI. The CDR3 contains 15 residues. This sample was included in a study of identical twins. Study-wide results and caveats: Zero-insertion results could be subject to partial confounding by invariant MAIT and iNKT cells.

Carrying unique molecular identifiers, the cDNA also gained a universal primer site through template switching. TCRdb re-called the 5' RACE reads through MiXCR, storing one row per CDR3 protein. Of over 550,000 distinct CDR3 sequences in the sample, about 7.6% were seen once. In addition, the sample was reused for a study of yellow fever vaccine responses in identical twins.

This chain joins TRBV10-2 and TRBJ1-4; D ambiguous. The sequence came from a woman under 30 in good health. The specimen sequenced was PBMCs. DNA for the CDR3: TGCGCCAGCAGTCCTGGGGATTCAACTAATGAAAAACTGTTTTTT. As protein: CASSPGDSTNEKLFF.